This note documents a single T cell receptor beta chain sequence. The antigen is undetermined. The sample comes from a study of T cell responses to AZD1222 COVID-19 vaccine. Overall study findings and caveats: The span of vaccine-associated CD4 TCRs extended across spike, with dominance at 160-218 and 743-854. Of the AZD1222 recipients, only 5 or 6 were seropositive at baseline.

Sequencing was performed with immunoSEQ multiplex PCR; in TCRdb, only in-frame clones are kept and a portion is missing. The table records approximately 70,000 clones, about nine tenths of them present only once. Trimming cost V 0 bases and J 8 bases, with 14 bases left between them. This CDR3 contains 15 residues. Per germline, CDR1 LGHDT and CDR2 YNNKEL (reference sequence). Sequencing was performed on peripheral blood, taken on day 0 of AZD1222 vaccination. V usage is TRBV3-1 (or the pseudogene TRBV3-2) and J usage is TRBJ2-1, with D perhaps matching TRBD2 (6 bases). The receptor was derived from an adult in good health. CDR3 sequence: CASSQDRREVYEQFF. The CDR3 DNA reads as TGTGCCAGCAGCCAAGATCGCAGGGAGGTCTATGAGCAGTTCTTC.